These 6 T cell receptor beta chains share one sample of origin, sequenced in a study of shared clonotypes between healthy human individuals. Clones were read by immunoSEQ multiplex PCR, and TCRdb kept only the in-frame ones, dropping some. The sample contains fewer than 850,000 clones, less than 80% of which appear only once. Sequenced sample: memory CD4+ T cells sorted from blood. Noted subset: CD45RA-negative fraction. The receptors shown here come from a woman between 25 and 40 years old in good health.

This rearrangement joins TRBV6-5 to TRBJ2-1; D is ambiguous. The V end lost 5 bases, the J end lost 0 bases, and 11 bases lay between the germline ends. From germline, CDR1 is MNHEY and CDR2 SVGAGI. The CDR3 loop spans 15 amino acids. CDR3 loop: CASSALLSSYNEQFF. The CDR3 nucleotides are TGTGCCAGCAGTGCGCTACTAAGCTCCTACAATGAGCAGTTCTTC.

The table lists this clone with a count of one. The CDR3 loop is CASSRVAEAFF. The CDR3 nucleotides are TGTGCCAGCAGCAGAGTCGCTGAAGCTTTCTTT. The rearrangement uses TRBV5-8 and TRBJ1-1; D remains ambiguous. CDR3 size: 11 residues. Germline V CDR1 and CDR2: SGHTS, YDEGEE. Between the trimmed V and J ends, which lost 4 bases and 6 bases, there was a span of 7 bases.

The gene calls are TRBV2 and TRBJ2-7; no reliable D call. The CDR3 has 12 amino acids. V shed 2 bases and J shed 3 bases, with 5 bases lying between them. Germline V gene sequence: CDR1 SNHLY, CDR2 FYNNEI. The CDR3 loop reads CASSEWLYEQYF. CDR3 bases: TGTGCCAGCAGTGAATGGCTCTACGAGCAGTACTTC.

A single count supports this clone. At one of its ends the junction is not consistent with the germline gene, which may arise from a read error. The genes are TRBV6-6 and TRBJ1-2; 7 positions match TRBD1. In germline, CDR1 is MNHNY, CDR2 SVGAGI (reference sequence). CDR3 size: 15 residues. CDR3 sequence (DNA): TGTGCCAGCAGTGACTCTCAGGGGGTGGGTTATGGCTACACCTTC. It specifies CASSDSQGVGYGYTF.

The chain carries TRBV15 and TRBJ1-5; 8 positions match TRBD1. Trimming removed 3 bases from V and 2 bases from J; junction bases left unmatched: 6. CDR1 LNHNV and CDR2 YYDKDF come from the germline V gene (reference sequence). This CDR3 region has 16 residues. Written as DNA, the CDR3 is TGTGCCACCAGCAGGCAACAGGGGGGAGGCAATCAGCCCCAGCATTTT. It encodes CATSRQQGGGNQPQHF.

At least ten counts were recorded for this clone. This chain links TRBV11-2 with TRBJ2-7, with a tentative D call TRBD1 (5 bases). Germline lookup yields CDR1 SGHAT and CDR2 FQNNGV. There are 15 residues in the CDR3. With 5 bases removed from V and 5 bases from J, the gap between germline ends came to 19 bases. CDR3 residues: CASSTTPLRVDEQYF. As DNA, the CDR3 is TGTGCCAGCAGCACGACCCCCCTCAGGGTGGACGAGCAGTACTTC.